The clone carrying this T cell receptor (beta chain) was observed at least ten times. What it binds is not known. Molecular barcoded adaptors covering alpha/delta and beta/gamma chains were used on roughly 400 ng RNA. MiXCR was run by TCRdb on the reads, yielding one entry per CDR3 protein. The sample holds around 60,000 distinct CDR3 sequences, approximately 19% seen once. This entry comes from a study of read filtering for tumor transcriptome and immune sequencing. Germline V lookup: CDR1 DFQATT, CDR2 SNEGSKA (reference sequence). Trimming stripped 6 bases from V and 4 bases from J, with 19 bases between. The CDR3 runs to 14 residues. The study, taken as a whole, reports: About 81.9% of IR-seq clonotypes had one read, totaling around 4% of reads; RNA-seq: roughly 76% and 46%.

Sequencing input: a population of CD138-negative cells sorted from bone marrow. The TCR originated in a donor aged 40 or over with multiple myeloma. V and J are TRBV20-1 and TRBJ2-7; D might be TRBD1 or TRBD2, each matching 5 bases. CDR3 nucleotides: TGCAGTGCCAACTGGGGGTTTGATCTGTACGAGCAGTACTTC. Its protein is CSANWGFDLYEQYF.